This TCR beta chain is drawn from a study of blood T cells in healthy people across ages. Whole-study findings and limits: When set beside aged donors, long-lived donors presented more naive CD4+ cells and higher diversity. Per million T cells, the diversity of TCR beta decreased roughly linearly as age advanced.

Concerning this clonotype itself: Its antigen is still unknown.

Losses at the gene ends were 0 bases for V and 5 bases for J; bases not matched to a gene: 10. This CDR3 contains 18 residues. Germline values: CDR1 SGHDN, CDR2 FVKESK. Through a sample-barcoded 5' primer and a J-beta primer mix, a second PCR was run for roughly 6 to 12 cycles. TCRdb re-derived calls from the 5' RACE reads in MiXCR, one entry per CDR3 protein. The sample comprises around 1.5 million distinct CDR3 sequences, approximately 42% of which are singletons, and roughly 7.9% rests with the top ten. Sequenced input: blood. The receptor's source is a woman aged 18-30 years in good health. The chain couples TRBV14 to TRBJ2-1, with 10 bases that match TRBD2. This CDR3 is CASSQDGSGRVSNNEQFF. CDR3 nucleotide sequence: TGTGCCAGCAGCCAAGATGGAAGCGGGAGGGTGTCGAACAATGAGCAGTTCTTC.